Listed here are 10 T cell receptor beta chains from one sample, sequenced in a study of shared T cell receptors in the human thymus. Sequenced by immunoSEQ multiplex PCR; TCRdb stores in-frame clones only, minus some. The repertoire includes under 700,000 clones, about four fifths of them detected once, and more than 0.01% sits in the top ten. These sequences were also reported in another study, on human thymus T cells.

Sequenced material: thymocytes. The receptors here all came from a boy in the first two years of life with a congenital heart defect.

V and J are TRBV28 and TRBJ2-7, with 13 bases aligning to TRBD2. CDR1 is MDHEN, CDR2 SYDVKM, per germline. V was pared by 6 bases and J by 7 bases, with 21 bases of the junction left unmatched. This CDR3 has 19 residues. The CDR3 is CASRQFLGTSGKGPWEQYF. The CDR3 DNA follows: TGTGCCAGCAGACAATTCCTCGGGACTAGCGGGAAGGGCCCCTGGGAGCAGTACTTC.

The genes are TRBV30 and TRBJ2-7, with a weak D call TRBD1 (5 bases). Germline lookup yields CDR1 GTSNPN and CDR2 SVGIG (reference sequence). CDR3 length: 15 amino acids. V was shortened by 2 bases and J by 2 bases, with 16 bases between the two germline ends. The CDR3 nucleotides are TGTGCCTGGAGTTGTACAGTCAGGGTCCCCTACGAGCAGTACTTC. Translation: CAWSCTVRVPYEQYF.

This clone was seen a single time. The chain joins TRBV7-3 to TRBJ2-3, with D tentatively TRBD2 (6 bases). V was shortened by 5 bases and J by 0 bases, with 12 bases between the two germline ends. Germline V lookup: CDR1 SGHTA, CDR2 FQGTGA. The CDR3 contains 15 residues. The CDR3 nucleotides read TGTGCCAGCAGCCCGAGAGGGACTAGCACAGATACGCAGTATTTT. Protein product: CASSPRGTSTDTQYF.

The chain couples TRBV19 to TRBJ2-7; 7 bases map to TRBD1. Germline trimming cut 6 bases from V and 0 bases from J; bases unmatched to any gene: 5. CDR3 length equals 14 residues. The germline CDR1 and CDR2 sequences are LNHDA and SQIVND (reference sequence). The CDR3 region has the DNA TGTGCCAGTAGAGGACAGGTCCTCTCCTACGAGCAGTACTTC. Protein sequence: CASRGQVLSYEQYF.

V gene TRBV5-4 combines with J gene TRBJ2-3, with TRBD2 as a possible D gene (6 bases). The CDR3 loop spans 16 amino acids. Trimming stripped 2 bases from V and 4 bases from J, with 17 bases between. Germline V gene lookup returns CDR1 SGHNT and CDR2 YYREEE (reference sequence). This chain's CDR3 is CASSFPSASVSDTQYF. DNA of the CDR3: TGTGCCAGCAGCTTCCCTAGCGCGTCAGTATCAGATACGCAGTATTTT.

The genes are TRBV21-1 and TRBJ2-5; the D call of TRBD2 is as the table states it, not checked on the DNA. TRBV21-1 is marked as a pseudogene. This CDR3 is 16 amino acids long. The chain's CDR3 is CASSKVHPSGGETQYF. The CDR3 DNA sequence: TGTGCCAGCAGCAAAGTTCATCCTAGCGGGGGGGAGACCCAGTACTTC.

The chain employs TRBV4-2 and TRBJ2-1, with D maybe TRBD2 (6 bases). Trimming cost V 2 bases and J 4 bases, with 15 bases left between them. The CDR3 loop spans 16 amino acids. Germline CDR1 reads LGHNA; CDR2 reads YNFKEQ. CDR3 nucleotides: TGTGCCAGCAGCCAATATGGGACTCGTGTTTACAATGAGCAGTTCTTC. It is translated as CASSQYGTRVYNEQFF.

On this clone itself: The junction differs from germline at one of its ends, possibly a read error. The rearrangement links TRBV18 to TRBJ2-3, with no clear D. This CDR3 has 14 amino acids. The germline V gene encodes CDR1 KGHSH and CDR2 LQKENI. The CDR3 DNA reads as TGTACCAGCTCAGATGCGGAACACACAGATACGCAGTATTTT. It specifies CTSSDAEHTDTQYF.

This clone has only one observation. The chain has TRBV27 and TRBJ2-1; a weak D match, TRBD2 (5 bases). Trimming pared 6 bases from V and 9 bases from J, leaving 12 bases between. The germline CDR1 and CDR2 sequences are MNHEY and SMNVEV (reference sequence). This CDR3 region has 12 residues. The CDR3 sequence is CASSNVRGEQFF. The CDR3 DNA follows: TGTGCCAGCAGCAACGTCCGGGGTGAGCAGTTCTTC.

V and J are TRBV28 and TRBJ1-5; D may be TRBD1 (6 bases). This CDR3 comprises 18 residues. V was shortened by 3 bases and J by 2 bases, with 20 bases between the two germline ends. CDR1 is MDHEN, CDR2 SYDVKM, per germline. CDR3 nucleotides: TGTGCCAGCAGTTTGTTCCCGGGTGGCTCAGGGGGCAATCAGCCCCAGCATTTT. Translating it yields CASSLFPGGSGGNQPQHF.